The T cell receptor (beta chain) described here comes from a study of blood T cell repertoires in COVID-19. Those who participated ranged in age from roughly 18 to 100 years and resided in about two dozen US areas. Clones were read by immunoSEQ multiplex PCR, and TCRdb kept only the in-frame ones, dropping some. The sample carries about 280,000 clones, nearly 90% recorded once. V was cut by 4 bases and J by 3 bases, with 6 bases left in between. The CDR3 sequence is 12 residues long. In germline, CDR1 is SQVTM, CDR2 ANQGSEA. The sequence came from a young woman who had recovered from COVID-19. V is TRBV29-1 and J is TRBJ2-2, with D possibly matching TRBD2 (5 bases). Sequencing was performed on PBMCs or T cells enriched from blood (not recorded which). The CDR3 bases are TGCAGCGTTGGGCGGGACACCGGGGAGCTGTTTTTT. Protein sequence: CSVGRDTGELFF.